This TCR beta chain comes out of a study of CD8 T cells in Susac syndrome. The RNA input was about 0.45 to 1 ug, and it was reverse transcribed with random hexamers. Across 54 Vbeta and 13 Jbeta, immunoSEQ multiplex PCR amplified TCR beta CDR3. In TCRdb, the immunoSEQ multiplex PCR reads were re-called with MiXCR into one record per CDR3 protein. The sample contains 150,000 to 200,000 distinct CDR3 sequences, 80% to 95% of which appear only once. The controls, all healthy donors, were matched for age and sex. Negative isolation yielded CD8+ and CD4+ T cells; FACS enriched TEMRA cells. About this clonotype itself: The antigen is not known.

Study-wide results and limits: The study's TCR sequencing and HLA analysis covered a relatively small number of individuals, and the study acknowledged this.

There are 13 residues in the CDR3. Germline CDR1 is SGHRS and CDR2 is YFSETQ. V was shortened by 7 bases and J by 3 bases, with 11 bases between the two germline ends. The chain uses TRBV5-1 and TRBJ1-5, with TRBD1 as a possible D gene (6 bases). The sequence derives from a human donor in good health. Sequencing was done on a sample of CD4+ T cells from PBMCs. This CDR3 is CASSRDTNQPQHF. The CDR3 DNA is TGCGCCAGCTCCCGGGACACCAATCAGCCCCAGCATTTT.